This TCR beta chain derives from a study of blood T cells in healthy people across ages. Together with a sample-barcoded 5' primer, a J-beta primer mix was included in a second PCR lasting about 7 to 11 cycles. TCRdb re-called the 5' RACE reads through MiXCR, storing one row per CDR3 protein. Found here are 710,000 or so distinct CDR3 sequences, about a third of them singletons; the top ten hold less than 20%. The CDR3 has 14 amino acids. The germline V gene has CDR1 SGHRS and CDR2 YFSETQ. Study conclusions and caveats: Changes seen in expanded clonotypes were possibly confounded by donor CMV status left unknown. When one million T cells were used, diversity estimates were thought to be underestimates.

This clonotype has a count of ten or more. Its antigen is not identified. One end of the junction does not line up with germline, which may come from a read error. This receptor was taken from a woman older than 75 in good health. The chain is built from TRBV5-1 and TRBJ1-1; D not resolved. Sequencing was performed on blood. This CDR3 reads CASSPRTGNTEAFF. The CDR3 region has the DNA TGTGCCAGCAGCCCGAGGACGGGGAACACTGAAGCTTTCTTT.